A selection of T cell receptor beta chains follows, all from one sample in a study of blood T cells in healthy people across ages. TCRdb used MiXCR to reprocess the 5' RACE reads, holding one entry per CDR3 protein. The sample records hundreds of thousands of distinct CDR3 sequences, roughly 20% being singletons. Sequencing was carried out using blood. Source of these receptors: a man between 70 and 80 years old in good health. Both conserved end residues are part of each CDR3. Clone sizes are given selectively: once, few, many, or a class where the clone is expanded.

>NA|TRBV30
CAWSVWTPGVTGELLF
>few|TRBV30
CAWSVRRGDGELFF
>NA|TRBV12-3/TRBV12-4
CASSGGLAGPTSYNEQFF
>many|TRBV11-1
CASSTGTGNYNEQFF
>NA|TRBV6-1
CASSVDGGNQPQHF
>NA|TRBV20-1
CSARDQRSQETQYF
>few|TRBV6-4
CASSETNGSAEQYF
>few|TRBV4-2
CASSQFVQGAKNNEQFF
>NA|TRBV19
CASSIEPTGGYEQFF
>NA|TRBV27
CASSLYTSGRPTDTQYF
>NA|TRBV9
CASSVAGGQPQHF
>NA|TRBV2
CASDGLEETQYF
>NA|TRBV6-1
CARSDQITDTQYF
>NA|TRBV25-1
CASGTGNYQPQHF
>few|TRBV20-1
CSAKLRYGYTF